This TCR beta chain was sequenced for a study of T cell responses to AZD1222 COVID-19 vaccine. This CDR3 comprises 14 residues. Germline values: CDR1 MNHEY, CDR2 SVGEGT. V lost 5 bases to trimming and J lost 5 bases; unmatched junction nucleotides: 4. Clones were sequenced by immunoSEQ multiplex PCR, and TCRdb holds only the in-frame ones, with some missing. The sample shows about 120,000 clones, roughly nine tenths of them seen only once. This TCR was sampled from an adult who received the AZD1222 COVID-19 vaccine. The V call is TRBV6-2 or TRBV6-3, the J call TRBJ1-1, with TRBD1 matching 11 bases. Sequences were derived from peripheral blood, sampled 28 days after the second AZD1222 dose. CDR3 DNA sequence: TGTGCCAGCAGTCCCGGGACAGGGGGAACTGAAGCTTTCTTT. Translating it yields CASSPGTGGTEAFF.